This T cell receptor (beta chain) originates from a study of graft-versus-host responses after intestinal transplantation. Points from the study as a whole: Recipient marrow harbored GvH clones, some of which surfaced first in ileum or blood.

Details on this clone: Antigen specificity is unknown.

Here immunoSEQ multiplex PCR was the method, and the copy in TCRdb shows in-frame clones only, minus some. The table records just under 65,000 clones, 90% of them present only once. This CDR3 is built from 15 residues. Looked up from germline, CDR1 is MGHRA and CDR2 is YSYEKL. Trimming removed 6 bases from V and 8 bases from J; junction bases left unmatched: 11. The chain has TRBV4-1 and TRBJ2-1; 9 bases are shared with TRBD1. Material: unstimulated CD8+ T cells sorted from spleen or lymph node cells, obtained before transplant. The receptor was derived from a human donor who was the organ donor for an intestinal transplant. Written as DNA, the CDR3 is TGCGCCAGCAGTCCCGGACAGGGGATCTGGGATGAGCAGTTCTTC. It specifies CASSPGQGIWDEQFF.